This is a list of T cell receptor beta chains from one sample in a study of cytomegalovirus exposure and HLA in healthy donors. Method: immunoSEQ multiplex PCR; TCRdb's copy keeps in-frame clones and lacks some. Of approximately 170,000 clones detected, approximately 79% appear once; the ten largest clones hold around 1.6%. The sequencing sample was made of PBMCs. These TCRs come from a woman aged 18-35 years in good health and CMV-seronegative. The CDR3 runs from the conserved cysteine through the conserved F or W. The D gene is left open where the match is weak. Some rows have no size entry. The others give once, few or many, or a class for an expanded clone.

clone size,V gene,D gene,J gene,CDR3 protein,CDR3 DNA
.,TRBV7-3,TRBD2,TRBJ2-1,CASSSGTSGDNEQFF,TGTGCCAGCAGTTCCGGGACTAGCGGGGACAATGAGCAGTTCTTC
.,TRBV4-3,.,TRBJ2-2,CASSLRTESTGELFF,TGCGCCAGCAGCCTACGGACAGAATCCACCGGGGAGCTGTTTTTT
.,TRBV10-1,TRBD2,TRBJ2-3,CASSAISSGKATDTQYF,TGCGCCAGCAGTGCCATCTCTAGCGGAAAAGCTACAGATACGCAGTATTTT
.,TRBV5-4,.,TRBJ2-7,CASSLTRGDEQYF,TGTGCCAGCAGCTTGACCAGGGGCGACGAGCAGTACTTC
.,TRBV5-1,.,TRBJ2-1,CASSPQIAVDNEQFF,TGCGCCAGCAGCCCTCAGATAGCGGTCGACAATGAGCAGTTCTTC
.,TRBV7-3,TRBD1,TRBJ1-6,CASGPKGAGSPLHF,TGTGCCAGCGGCCCCAAGGGGGCAGGGTCACCCCTCCACTTT
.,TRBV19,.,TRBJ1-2,CASTQRNYGYTF,TGTGCCAGTACCCAACGGAACTATGGCTACACCTTC
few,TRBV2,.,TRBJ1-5,CASREGWGGIQPQHF,TGTGCCAGCAGGGAGGGTTGGGGGGGGATTCAGCCCCAGCATTTT
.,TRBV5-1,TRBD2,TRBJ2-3,CATGTSGRSDTQYF,TGCGCCACCGGGACTAGCGGGAGGTCAGATACGCAGTATTTT
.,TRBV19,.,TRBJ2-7,CASIPAGDSPYEQYF,TGTGCCAGTATCCCCGCCGGGGACTCCCCCTACGAGCAGTACTTC
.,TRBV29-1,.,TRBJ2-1,CSILRGYNEQFF,TGCAGCATACTGCGGGGCTACAATGAGCAGTTCTTC
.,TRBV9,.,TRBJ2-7,CASSVGGVYEQYF,TGTGCCAGCAGCGTAGGGGGGGTCTACGAGCAGTACTTC
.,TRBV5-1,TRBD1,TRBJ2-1,CASSVGDRGDEQFF,TGCGCCAGCTCTGTCGGGGACAGGGGCGATGAGCAGTTCTTC
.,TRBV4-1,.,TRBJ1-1,CASSQDHSDTNTEAFF,TGCGCCAGCAGCCAAGATCATTCAGACACGAACACTGAAGCTTTCTTT
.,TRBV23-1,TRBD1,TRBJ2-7,CASDRVYEQYF,TGCGCCAGCGACAGGGTCTACGAGCAGTACTTC
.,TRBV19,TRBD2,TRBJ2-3,CASSTQSGGLTDTQYF,TGTGCCAGTAGTACCCAAAGCGGGGGCCTCACAGATACGCAGTATTTT
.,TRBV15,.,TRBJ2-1,CATSISTAYNEQFF,TGTGCCACCAGCATCTCTACAGCCTACAATGAGCAGTTCTTC
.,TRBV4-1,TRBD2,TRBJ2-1,CASSQAGGTYNEQFF,TGCGCCAGCAGCCAAGCGGGGGGGACCTACAATGAGCAGTTCTTC
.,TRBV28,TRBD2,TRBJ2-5,CASSLAGREGAETQYF,TGTGCCAGCAGTTTGGCCGGGCGGGAGGGTGCAGAGACCCAGTACTTC
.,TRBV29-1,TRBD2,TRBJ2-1,CSVALARPSYNEQFF,TGCAGCGTCGCACTAGCGAGACCCTCCTACAATGAGCAGTTCTTC
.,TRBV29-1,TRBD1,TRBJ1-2,CSVEGGRGLGYTF,TGCAGCGTTGAGGGGGGCAGGGGGCTCGGCTACACCTTC
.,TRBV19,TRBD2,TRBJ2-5,CASSIALFPGLAGGGETQYF,TGTGCCAGTAGTATAGCCCTATTCCCCGGACTAGCGGGAGGAGGAGAGACCCAGTACTTC
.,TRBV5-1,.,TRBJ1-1,CASSPRWSSQNTEAFF,TGCGCCAGCAGCCCCCGGTGGAGCAGCCAGAACACTGAAGCTTTCTTT
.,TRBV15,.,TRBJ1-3,CATSDRSAGNTIYF,TGTGCCACCAGCGACAGGTCGGCTGGAAACACCATATATTTT
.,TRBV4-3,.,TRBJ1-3,CASSQGTLGGSGNTIYF,TGCGCCAGCAGCCAGGGGACCCTGGGAGGCTCTGGAAACACCATATATTTT
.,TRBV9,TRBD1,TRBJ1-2,CASSANRGPGYTF,TGTGCCAGCAGCGCAAACAGGGGTCCTGGCTACACCTTC
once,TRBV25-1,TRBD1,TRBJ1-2,CASSGTTGQGYGYTF,TGTGCCAGCAGTGGGACAACGGGACAGGGATATGGCTACACCTTC
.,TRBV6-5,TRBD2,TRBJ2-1,CASSGHSGVREQFF,TGTGCCAGCAGTGGGCATAGCGGGGTAAGGGAGCAGTTCTTC
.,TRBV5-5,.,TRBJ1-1,CASSLPGNTEAFF,TGTGCCAGCAGCTTACCAGGGAACACTGAAGCTTTCTTT
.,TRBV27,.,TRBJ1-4,CASSLSAPRWLAGRGEKLFF,TGTGCCAGCAGTTTAAGTGCCCCCAGGTGGTTGGCGGGGAGGGGTGAAAAACTGTTTTTT
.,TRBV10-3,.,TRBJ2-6,CAISPVGGYSGANVLTF,TGTGCCATCAGTCCAGTCGGGGGTTACTCTGGGGCCAACGTCCTGACTTTC
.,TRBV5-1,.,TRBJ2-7,CASSLGRLYEQYF,TGCGCCAGCAGCTTGGGACGACTTTACGAGCAGTACTTC
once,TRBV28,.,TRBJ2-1,CASSLFDGEYNEQFF,TGTGCCAGCAGTTTATTTGATGGGGAGTACAATGAGCAGTTCTTC
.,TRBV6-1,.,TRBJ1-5,CAGSEGLSNQPQHF,TGTGCCGGCTCGGAGGGGTTGAGCAATCAGCCCCAGCATTTT
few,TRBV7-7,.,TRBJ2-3,CASSLERADTQYF,TGTGCTAGCAGCTTGGAGCGGGCAGATACGCAGTATTTT
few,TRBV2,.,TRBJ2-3,CASSEGQYTDTQYF,TGTGCCAGCAGTGAAGGACAGTACACAGATACGCAGTATTTT
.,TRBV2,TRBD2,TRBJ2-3,CASSPLAGRGTDTQYF,TGTGCCAGCAGCCCCCTAGCGGGGAGGGGCACAGATACGCAGTATTTT
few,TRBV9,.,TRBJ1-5,CASSRGGFSNQPQHF,TGTGCCAGCAGCCGGGGAGGGTTCAGCAATCAGCCCCAGCATTTT
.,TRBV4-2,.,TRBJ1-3,CASSQDSTQSSGNTIYF,TGTGCCAGCAGCCAAGATTCGACTCAGAGCTCTGGAAACACCATATATTTT
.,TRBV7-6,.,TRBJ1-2,CASSLTGIEGYGYTF,TGTGCCAGCAGCTTAACAGGGATTGAGGGCTATGGCTACACCTTC
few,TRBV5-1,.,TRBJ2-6,CASSSSVAGFGANVLTF,TGCGCCAGCAGCTCGTCGGTCGCAGGGTTTGGGGCCAACGTCCTGACTTTC
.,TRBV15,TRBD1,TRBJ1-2,CATSIGTDGYTF,TGTGCCACCAGCATAGGGACAGATGGCTACACCTTC
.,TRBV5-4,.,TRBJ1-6,CASRLVGESPLHF,TGTGCCAGCAGATTGGTTGGGGAGTCACCCCTCCACTTT
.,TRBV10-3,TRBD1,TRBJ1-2,CAISDEQGAKGYTF,TGTGCCATCAGTGACGAACAGGGGGCGAAAGGCTACACCTTC
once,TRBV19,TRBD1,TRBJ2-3,CASSAPGQGFGTQYF,TGTGCCAGTAGTGCACCGGGACAGGGCTTTGGTACGCAGTATTTT
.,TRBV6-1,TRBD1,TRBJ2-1,CASSDQTGQDNEQFF,TGTGCCAGCAGTGACCAAACAGGACAGGACAATGAGCAGTTCTTC
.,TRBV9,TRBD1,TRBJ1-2,CASSVGQGNYGYTF,TGTGCCAGCAGCGTAGGACAGGGGAACTATGGCTACACCTTC
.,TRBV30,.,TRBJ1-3,CAWSRGTEDTIYF,TGTGCCTGGAGTAGGGGAACGGAAGACACCATATATTTT
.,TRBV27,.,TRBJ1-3,CASSHTGLAGNTIYF,TGTGCCAGCAGCCACACAGGGCTCGCCGGAAACACCATATATTTT
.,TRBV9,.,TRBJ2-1,CASSAVGASYNEQFF,TGTGCCAGCAGCGCCGTTGGGGCCTCCTACAATGAGCAGTTCTTC
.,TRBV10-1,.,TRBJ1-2,CARKLGRRYGYTF,TGCGCCAGGAAATTGGGGCGTCGATATGGCTACACCTTC
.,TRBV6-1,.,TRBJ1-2,CASSERFYTF,TGTGCCAGCAGTGAACGGTTCTACACCTTC
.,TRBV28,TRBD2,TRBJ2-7,CASSLLGEGSYEQYF,TGTGCCAGCAGTTTATTGGGGGAGGGAAGCTACGAGCAGTACTTC
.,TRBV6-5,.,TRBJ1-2,CASSYSGGVGYTF,TGTGCCAGCAGTTACTCGGGAGGTGTCGGCTACACCTTC